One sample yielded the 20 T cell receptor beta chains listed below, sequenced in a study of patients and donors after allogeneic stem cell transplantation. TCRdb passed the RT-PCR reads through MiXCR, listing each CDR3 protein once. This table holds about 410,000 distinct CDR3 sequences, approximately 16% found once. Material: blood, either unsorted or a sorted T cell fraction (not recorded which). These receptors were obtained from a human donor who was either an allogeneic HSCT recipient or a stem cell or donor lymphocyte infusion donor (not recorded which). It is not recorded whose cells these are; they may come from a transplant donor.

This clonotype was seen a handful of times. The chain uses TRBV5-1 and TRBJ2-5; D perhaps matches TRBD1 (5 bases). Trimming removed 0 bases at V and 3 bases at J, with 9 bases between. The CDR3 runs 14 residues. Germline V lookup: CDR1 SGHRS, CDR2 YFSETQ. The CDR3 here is CASSLGGEKETQYF. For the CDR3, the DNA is TGCGCCAGCAGCTTGGGGGGCGAAAAAGAGACCCAGTACTTC.

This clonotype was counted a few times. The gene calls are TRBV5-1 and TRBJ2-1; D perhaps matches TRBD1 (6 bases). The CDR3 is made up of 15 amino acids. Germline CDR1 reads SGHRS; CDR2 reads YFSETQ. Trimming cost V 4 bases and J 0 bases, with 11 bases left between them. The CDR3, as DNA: TGCGCCAGCAGCCGTGGGACACGCTCCTACAATGAGCAGTTCTTC. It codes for CASSRGTRSYNEQFF. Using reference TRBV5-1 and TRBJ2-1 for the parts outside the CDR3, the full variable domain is KAGVTQTPRYLIKTRGQQVTLSCSPISGHRSVSWYQQTPGQGLQFLFEYFSETQRNKGNFPGRFSGRQFSNSRSEMNVSTLELGDSALYLCASSRGTRSYNEQFFGPGTRLTVL.

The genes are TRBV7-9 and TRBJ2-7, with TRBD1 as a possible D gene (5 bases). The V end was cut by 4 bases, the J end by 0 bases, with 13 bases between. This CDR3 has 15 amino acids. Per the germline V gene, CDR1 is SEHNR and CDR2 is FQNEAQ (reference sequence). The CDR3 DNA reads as TGTGCCAGCAGCTCGTGGACACGTAACTCCTACGAGCAGTACTTC. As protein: CASSSWTRNSYEQYF.

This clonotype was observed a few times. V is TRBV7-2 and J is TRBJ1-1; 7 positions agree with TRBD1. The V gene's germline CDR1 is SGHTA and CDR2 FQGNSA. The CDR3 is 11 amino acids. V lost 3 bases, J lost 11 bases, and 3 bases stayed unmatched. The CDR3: CASSLGQTAFF. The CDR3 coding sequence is TGTGCCAGCAGCTTGGGACAGACGGCTTTCTTT.

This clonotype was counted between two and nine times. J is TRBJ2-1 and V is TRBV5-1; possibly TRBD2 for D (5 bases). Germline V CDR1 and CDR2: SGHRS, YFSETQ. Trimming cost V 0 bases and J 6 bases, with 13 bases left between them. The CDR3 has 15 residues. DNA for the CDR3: TGCGCCAGCAGCTTGGATCTGAGGGTTAGCAATGAGCAGTTCTTC. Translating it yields CASSLDLRVSNEQFF.

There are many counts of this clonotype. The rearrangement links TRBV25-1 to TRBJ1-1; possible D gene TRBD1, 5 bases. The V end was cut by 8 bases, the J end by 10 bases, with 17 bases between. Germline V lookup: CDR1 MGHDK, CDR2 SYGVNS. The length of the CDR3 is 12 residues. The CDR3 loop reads CASSPRGEGAFF. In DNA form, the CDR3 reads TGTGCCAGCTCCCCGAGGGGTGAAGGAGCTTTCTTT.

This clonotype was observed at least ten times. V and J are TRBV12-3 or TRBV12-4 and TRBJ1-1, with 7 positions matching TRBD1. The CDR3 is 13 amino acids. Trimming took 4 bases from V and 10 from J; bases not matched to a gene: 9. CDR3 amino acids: CASSSVQGLGAFF. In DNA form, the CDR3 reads TGTGCCAGCAGTTCCGTACAGGGGCTAGGAGCTTTCTTT.

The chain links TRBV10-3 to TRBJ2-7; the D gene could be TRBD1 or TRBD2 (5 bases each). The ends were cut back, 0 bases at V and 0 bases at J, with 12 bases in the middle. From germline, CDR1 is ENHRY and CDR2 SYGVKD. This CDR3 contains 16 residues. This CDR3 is CAISESPGQSSYEQYF. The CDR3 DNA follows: TGTGCCATCAGTGAGTCCCCGGGGCAAAGCTCCTACGAGCAGTACTTC.

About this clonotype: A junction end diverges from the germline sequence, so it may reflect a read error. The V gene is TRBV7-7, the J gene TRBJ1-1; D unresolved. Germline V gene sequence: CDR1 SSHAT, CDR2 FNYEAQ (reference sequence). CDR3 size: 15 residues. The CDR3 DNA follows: TGTGCTAGCAGCGAGAATGAGACTGCGAACACTGAAGCTTTCTTT. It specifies CASSENETANTEAFF.

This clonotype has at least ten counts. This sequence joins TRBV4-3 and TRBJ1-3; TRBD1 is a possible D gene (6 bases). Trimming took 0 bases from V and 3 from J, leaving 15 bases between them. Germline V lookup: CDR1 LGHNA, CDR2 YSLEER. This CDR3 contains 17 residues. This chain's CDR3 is CASSQEARGKIGNTIYF. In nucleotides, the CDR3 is TGCGCCAGCAGCCAAGAGGCCAGGGGAAAGATTGGAAACACCATATATTTT.

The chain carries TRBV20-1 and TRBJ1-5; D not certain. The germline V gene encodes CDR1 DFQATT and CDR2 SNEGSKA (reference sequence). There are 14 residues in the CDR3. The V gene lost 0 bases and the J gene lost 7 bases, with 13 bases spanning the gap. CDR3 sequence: CSARDGGRRQPQHF. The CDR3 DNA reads TGCAGTGCTAGAGATGGAGGTCGGAGGCAGCCCCAGCATTTT.

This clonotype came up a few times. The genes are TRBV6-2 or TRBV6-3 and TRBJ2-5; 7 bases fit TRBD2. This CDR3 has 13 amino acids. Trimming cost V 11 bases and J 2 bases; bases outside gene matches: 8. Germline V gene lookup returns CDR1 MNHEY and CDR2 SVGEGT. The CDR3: CAAASGLQETQYF. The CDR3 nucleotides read TGTGCCGCTGCCTCGGGACTACAAGAGACCCAGTACTTC.

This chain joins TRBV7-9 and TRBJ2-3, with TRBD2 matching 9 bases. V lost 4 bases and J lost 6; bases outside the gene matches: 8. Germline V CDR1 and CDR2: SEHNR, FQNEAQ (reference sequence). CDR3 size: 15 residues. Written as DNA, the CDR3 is TGTGCCAGCAGCTATAGCGGGAGACAAGGGGATACGCAGTATTTT. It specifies CASSYSGRQGDTQYF.

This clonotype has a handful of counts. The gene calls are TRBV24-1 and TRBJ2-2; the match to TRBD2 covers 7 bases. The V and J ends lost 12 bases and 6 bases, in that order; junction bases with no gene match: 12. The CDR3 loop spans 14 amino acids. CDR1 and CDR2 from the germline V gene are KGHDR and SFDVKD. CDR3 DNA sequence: TGTGCCGCTTTCACGGACGGGAGGTCCGGGGAGCTGTTTTTT. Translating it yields CAAFTDGRSGELFF.

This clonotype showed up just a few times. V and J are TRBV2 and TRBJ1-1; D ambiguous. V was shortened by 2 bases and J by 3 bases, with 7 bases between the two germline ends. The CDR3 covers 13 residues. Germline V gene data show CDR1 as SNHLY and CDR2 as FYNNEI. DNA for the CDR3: TGTGCCAGCAGTGAATACATGGACACTGAAGCTTTCTTT. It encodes CASSEYMDTEAFF.

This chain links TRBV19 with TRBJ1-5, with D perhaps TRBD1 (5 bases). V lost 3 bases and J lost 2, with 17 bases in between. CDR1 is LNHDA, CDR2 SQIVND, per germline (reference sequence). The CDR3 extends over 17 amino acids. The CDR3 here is CASSITPGTLGNQPQHF. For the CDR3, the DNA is TGTGCCAGTAGTATTACCCCCGGGACCTTAGGCAATCAGCCCCAGCATTTT. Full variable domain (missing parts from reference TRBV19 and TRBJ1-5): DGGITQSPKYLFRKEGQNVTLSCEQNLNHDAMYWYRQDPGQGLRLIYYSQIVNDFQKGDIAEGYSVSREKKESFPLTVTSAQKNPTAFYLCASSITPGTLGNQPQHFGDGTRLSIL.

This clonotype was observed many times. This CDR3 reads CASSSSLPGQGRGEQYF. In DNA, the CDR3 is TGTGCCAGCAGTTCATCTCTACCGGGACAGGGTCGCGGGGAGCAGTACTTC. The chain couples TRBV12-3 or TRBV12-4 to TRBJ2-7; TRBD1 agrees at 9 bases. V lost 4 bases to trimming and J lost 7 bases; unmatched junction nucleotides: 17. This CDR3 is 17 amino acids long.

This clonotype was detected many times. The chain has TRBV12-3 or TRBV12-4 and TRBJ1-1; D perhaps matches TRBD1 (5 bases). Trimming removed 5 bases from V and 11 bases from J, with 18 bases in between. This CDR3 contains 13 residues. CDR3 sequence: CASSPYGRGEAFF. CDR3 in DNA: TGTGCCAGCAGTCCCTACGGACGGGGCGAGGCTTTCTTT.

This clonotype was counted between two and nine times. The CDR3 region has the DNA TGTGCCAGCAGCGGAGGATATAGCAATCAGCCCCAGCATTTT. As protein: CASSGGYSNQPQHF. The chain links TRBV7-2 to TRBJ1-5; D is undetermined. Deletions cut 5 bases from V and 0 bases from J, with 8 bases between. CDR3 size: 14 residues. Germline V gene sequence: CDR1 SGHTA, CDR2 FQGNSA. Full variable domain (rest looked up from reference TRBV7-2 and TRBJ1-5): GAGVSQSPSNKVTEKGKDVELRCDPISGHTALYWYRQSLGQGLEFLIYFQGNSAPDKSGLPSDRFSAERTGGSVSTLTIQRTQQEDSAVYLCASSGGYSNQPQHFGDGTRLSIL.

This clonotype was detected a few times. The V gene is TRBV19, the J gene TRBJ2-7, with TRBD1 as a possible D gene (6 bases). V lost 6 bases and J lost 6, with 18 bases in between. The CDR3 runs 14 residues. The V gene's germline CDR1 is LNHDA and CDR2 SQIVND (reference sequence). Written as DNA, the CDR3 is TGTGCCAGTAGCAGGGGCGCGTCTTGGGGCGAGCAGTACTTC. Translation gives CASSRGASWGEQYF.